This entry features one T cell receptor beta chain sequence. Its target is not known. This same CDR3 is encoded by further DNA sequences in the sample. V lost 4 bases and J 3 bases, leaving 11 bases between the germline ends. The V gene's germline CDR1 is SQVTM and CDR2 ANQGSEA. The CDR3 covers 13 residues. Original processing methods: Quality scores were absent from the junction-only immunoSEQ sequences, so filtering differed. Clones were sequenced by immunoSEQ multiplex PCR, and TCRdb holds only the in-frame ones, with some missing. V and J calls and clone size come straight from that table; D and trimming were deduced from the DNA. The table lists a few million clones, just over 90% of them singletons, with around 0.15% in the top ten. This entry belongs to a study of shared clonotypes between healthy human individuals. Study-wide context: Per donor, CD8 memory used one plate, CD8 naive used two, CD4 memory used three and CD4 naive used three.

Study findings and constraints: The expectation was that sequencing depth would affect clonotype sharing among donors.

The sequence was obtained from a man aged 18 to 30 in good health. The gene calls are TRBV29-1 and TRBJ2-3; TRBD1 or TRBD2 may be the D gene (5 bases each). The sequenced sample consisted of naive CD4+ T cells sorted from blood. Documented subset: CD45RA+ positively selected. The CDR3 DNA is TGCAGCGTTGGGGGGATTGGGACAGATACGCAGTATTTT. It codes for CSVGGIGTDTQYF.